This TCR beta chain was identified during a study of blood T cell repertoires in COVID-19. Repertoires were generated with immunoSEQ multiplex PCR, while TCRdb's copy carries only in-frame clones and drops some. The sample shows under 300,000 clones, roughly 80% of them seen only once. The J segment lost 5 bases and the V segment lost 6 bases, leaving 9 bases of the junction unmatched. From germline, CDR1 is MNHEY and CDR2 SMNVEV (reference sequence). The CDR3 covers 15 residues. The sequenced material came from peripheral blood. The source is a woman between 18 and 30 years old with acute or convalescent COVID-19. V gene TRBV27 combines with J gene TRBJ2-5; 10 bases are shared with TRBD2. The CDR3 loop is CASSSSGSFRETQYF. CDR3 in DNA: TGTGCCAGCAGCTCTAGCGGGAGCTTCCGGGAGACCCAGTACTTC.